This TCR beta chain was sequenced for a study of monozygotic twins with inflammatory bowel disease. General study findings and limits: It was in IBD patients that TCRbeta diversity (inverse Simpson) was lower than in healthy co-twins. Subtypes among T cells remained indistinguishable.

From germline, CDR1 is MNHEY and CDR2 SMNVEV (reference sequence). The CDR3 runs to 14 residues. Generation of cDNA took place in eight separate reactions per sample. TCRdb re-called the 5' RACE reads and catalogs CDR3 proteins one per entry, DNA excluded. In all, the sample yields around 47,000 distinct CDR3 sequences. This clonotype is identified as medium-sized (0.01 to 0.1%) from frequency. The antigen remains unidentified. The clonotype originates from a human donor with ulcerative colitis or Crohn's disease, or a healthy co-twin of an affected twin (not recorded which). Material: blood. V is TRBV27 and J is TRBJ2-1. CDR3 amino acids: CASSAWVDYNEQFF.